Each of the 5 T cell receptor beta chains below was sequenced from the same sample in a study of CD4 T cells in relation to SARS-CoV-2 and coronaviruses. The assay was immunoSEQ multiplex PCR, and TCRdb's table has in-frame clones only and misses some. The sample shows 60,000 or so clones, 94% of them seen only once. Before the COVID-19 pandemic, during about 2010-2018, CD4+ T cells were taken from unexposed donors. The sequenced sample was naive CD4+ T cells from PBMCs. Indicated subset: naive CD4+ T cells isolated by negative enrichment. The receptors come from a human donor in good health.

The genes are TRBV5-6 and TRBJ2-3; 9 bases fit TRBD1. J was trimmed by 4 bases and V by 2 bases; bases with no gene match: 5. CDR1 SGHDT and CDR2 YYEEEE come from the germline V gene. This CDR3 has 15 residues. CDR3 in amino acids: CASSLTGTGSDTQYF. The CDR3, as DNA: TGTGCCAGCAGCTTAACCGGGACAGGGTCAGATACGCAGTATTTT.

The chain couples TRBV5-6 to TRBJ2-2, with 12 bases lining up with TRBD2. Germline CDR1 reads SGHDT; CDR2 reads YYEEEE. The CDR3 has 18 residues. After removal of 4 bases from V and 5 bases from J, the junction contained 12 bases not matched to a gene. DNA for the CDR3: TGTGCCAGCAGCCTCTTTACTAGCGGGAGGACCTGGACCGGGGAGCTGTTTTTT. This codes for CASSLFTSGRTWTGELFF.

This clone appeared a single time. The CDR3 spells CASSLESATRAFF. CDR3 nucleotides: TGTGCCAGCAGCTTAGAATCCGCGACGAGAGCTTTCTTT. This chain uses TRBV7-9 with TRBJ1-1; no reliable D call. The germline V gene has CDR1 SEHNR and CDR2 FQNEAQ (reference sequence). CDR3 length equals 13 residues. V was cut by 1 base and J by 10 bases, with 13 bases left in between.

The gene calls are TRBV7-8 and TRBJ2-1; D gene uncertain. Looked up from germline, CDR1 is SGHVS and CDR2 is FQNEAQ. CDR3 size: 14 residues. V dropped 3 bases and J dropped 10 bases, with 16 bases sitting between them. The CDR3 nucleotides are TGTGCCAGCAGCTTCAGGACGACGTTAACAGAGCAGTTCTTC. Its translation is CASSFRTTLTEQFF.

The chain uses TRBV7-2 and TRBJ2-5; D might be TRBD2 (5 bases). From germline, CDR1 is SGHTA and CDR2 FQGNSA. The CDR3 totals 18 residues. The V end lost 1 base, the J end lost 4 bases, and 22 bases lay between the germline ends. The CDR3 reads CASSLGARGSPHRETQYF. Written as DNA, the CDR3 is TGTGCCAGCAGCTTAGGCGCGCGAGGGTCCCCTCATAGAGAGACCCAGTACTTC.